The 11 T cell receptor beta chains in this list originate from one sample, sequenced in a study of T cells after yellow fever vaccination. MiXCR, run by TCRdb on the 5' RACE reads, gives a single entry per CDR3 protein. Among approximately 510,000 distinct CDR3 sequences listed, about a fifth were seen once. The specimen comprised PBMCs, sampled approximately 20 days after the first yellow fever vaccination. These receptors were taken from a young man who received the YFV17D yellow fever vaccine.

The genes are TRBV18 and TRBJ2-1, with 12 bases lining up with TRBD2. Germline V gene data show CDR1 as KGHSH and CDR2 as LQKENI. This CDR3 has 15 residues. Trimming took 0 bases from V and 10 from J; bases not matched to a gene: 4. The CDR3 DNA follows: TGTGCCAGCTCACCACCTCGTCTAGCGGGGGGGGAGCAGTTCTTC. It translates to CASSPPRLAGGEQFF.

This clonotype was seen repeatedly, ten times or more. This chain uses TRBV5-6 with TRBJ2-3; D ambiguous. The CDR3 is 12 amino acids. The V gene's germline CDR1 is SGHDT and CDR2 YYEEEE. Trimming took 0 bases from V and 5 from J, leaving 4 bases between them. The chain's CDR3 is CASSLAVDTQYF. DNA of the CDR3: TGTGCCAGCAGCTTGGCAGTAGATACGCAGTATTTT.

A few counts support this clonotype. The chain uses TRBV5-1 and TRBJ1-2, with 7 bases fitting TRBD1. This CDR3 is 15 amino acids long. Trimming at V came to 2 bases and at J to 7 bases, leaving 11 bases not matched to a gene. The germline V gene has CDR1 SGHRS and CDR2 YFSETQ. The CDR3 DNA is TGCGCCAGCAGCTTTCTCGGTCAACAGGGGTCTGGCTACACCTTC. The encoded protein is CASSFLGQQGSGYTF. Full variable domain (missing parts from reference TRBV5-1 and TRBJ1-2): KAGVTQTPRYLIKTRGQQVTLSCSPISGHRSVSWYQQTPGQGLQFLFEYFSETQRNKGNFPGRFSGRQFSNSRSEMNVSTLELGDSALYLCASSFLGQQGSGYTFGSGTRLTVV.

CDR3 DNA sequence: TGCGCCAGCAGCCCCGGACGGGGGCTGTCAGATACGCAGTATTTT. Protein: CASSPGRGLSDTQYF. J is TRBJ2-3 and V is TRBV5-1; D is possibly TRBD1 or TRBD2 (6 bases each). With 4 bases removed from V and 4 bases from J, the gap between germline ends came to 16 bases. This CDR3 is 15 amino acids long. Looked up from germline, CDR1 is SGHRS and CDR2 is YFSETQ.

The chain carries TRBV2 and TRBJ2-5; D is unresolved. CDR3 length: 12 residues. V was pared by 3 bases and J by 5 bases, with 7 bases between. Germline-derived CDR1 and CDR2 are SNHLY and FYNNEI. CDR3 in DNA: TGTGCCAGCAGTGAGAATCCGGAGACCCAGTACTTC. Translating gives CASSENPETQYF.

The gene calls are TRBV11-1 and TRBJ2-7, with D perhaps TRBD1 or TRBD2 (5 bases each). V was clipped by 1 base and J by 3 bases, with 10 bases between them. This CDR3 has 14 amino acids. The germline gives CDR1 SGHAT, CDR2 FQDESV (reference sequence). The CDR3 protein is CASSLEGTDYEQYF. DNA for the CDR3: TGTGCCAGCAGCTTAGAAGGGACCGACTACGAGCAGTACTTC.

This clonotype has just a few counts. The rearrangement links TRBV29-1 to TRBJ2-2; 8 bases fit TRBD1. The J segment lost 2 bases and the V segment lost 7 bases, leaving 6 bases of the junction unmatched. CDR1 is SQVTM, CDR2 ANQGSEA, per germline. The CDR3 covers 14 residues. Here the CDR3 reads CSAGTGLNTGELFF. Written as DNA, the CDR3 is TGCAGCGCAGGGACAGGACTCAACACCGGGGAGCTGTTTTTT.

This clonotype showed up just a few times. The chain is built from TRBV3-1 and TRBJ1-5; TRBD1 might be the D (5 bases). V lost 0 bases to trimming and J lost 7 bases, with 16 bases between them. The CDR3 runs 16 residues. Germline-derived CDR1 and CDR2 are LGHDT and YNNKEL (reference sequence). CDR3 loop: CASSQDLGRVNQPQHF. In DNA, the CDR3 is TGTGCCAGCAGCCAAGATCTCGGCAGGGTAAACCAGCCCCAGCATTTT.

The CDR3 loop is CASSLEPGGSTEAFF. The CDR3 DNA sequence: TGTGCCAGCAGTTTAGAACCCGGAGGAAGCACTGAAGCTTTCTTT. This sequence joins TRBV12-3 or TRBV12-4 and TRBJ1-1, with unresolved D. V dropped 1 base and J dropped 4 bases, with 13 bases sitting between them. CDR3 length: 15 residues.

For the CDR3, the DNA is TGTGCCACCAGTGACCAGGACAGGTCTTACAATGAGCAGTTCTTC. This sequence encodes CATSDQDRSYNEQFF. The chain links TRBV24-1 to TRBJ2-1, with TRBD1 matching 7 bases. V lost 4 bases, J lost 4 bases, and 6 bases stayed unmatched. The CDR3 has 15 amino acids. Per the germline V gene, CDR1 is KGHDR and CDR2 is SFDVKD.

A few counts support this clonotype. The chain has TRBV6-1 and TRBJ2-5; D tentatively reads TRBD1 or TRBD2 (5 bases each). Germline assignment: CDR1 MNHNS and CDR2 SASEGT. V was pared by 6 bases and J by 2 bases, with 10 bases between. CDR3 length equals 13 residues. CDR3 amino acids: CASSHGAQETQYF. The CDR3 coding sequence is TGTGCCAGCAGCCACGGGGCACAAGAGACCCAGTACTTC.